The 20 T cell receptor beta chains reported below all come from one sample, sequenced in a study of response to subunit inactivated influenza vaccine. TCRdb ran MiXCR on the RT-PCR reads and lists one entry per CDR3 protein. The data show roughly 190,000 distinct CDR3 sequences, 13% to 15% seen once. Sequences were derived from CD8+ T cells sorted from PBMCs, sampled 4 to 6 days after vaccination. These receptors were collected from a man between 50 and 59 years old who received an inactivated influenza vaccine.

This clonotype was seen a handful of times. The chain's CDR3 is CASSSGGTGYLEETQYF. The CDR3 DNA follows: TGTGCCAGCAGCTCAGGGGGGACAGGGTACCTGGAAGAGACCCAGTACTTC. The chain recombines TRBV11-2 with TRBJ2-5; 9 bases align to TRBD1. The CDR3 is made up of 17 amino acids. The V gene's germline CDR1 is SGHAT and CDR2 FQNNGV. V shed 4 bases, J shed 3 bases, and the junction held 12 bases outside the gene matches. Supplemented by reference TRBV11-2 and TRBJ2-5, the full variable domain reads EAGVAQSPRYKIIEKRQSVAFWCNPISGHATLYWYQQILGQGPKLLIQFQNNGVVDDSQLPKDRFSAERLKGVDSTLKIQPAKLEDSAVYLCASSSGGTGYLEETQYFGPGTRLLVL.

The chain links TRBV6-1 to TRBJ1-2, with 10 bases matching TRBD1. CDR3 length: 16 residues. Unmatched junction bases numbered 16, after V lost 8 bases and J lost 7 bases. From germline, CDR1 is MNHNS and CDR2 SASEGT. The CDR3 sequence: CASSVDRGSSKLGYTF. The CDR3, as DNA: TGTGCCAGCTCTGTGGACAGGGGGTCGAGTAAACTTGGCTACACCTTC.

In its sample, this clonotype was seen a few times. This sequence joins TRBV6-7 and TRBJ2-7; 9 bases match TRBD1. TRBV6-7 is an ORF, and what it does is uncertain. The CDR3 has 13 residues. The ends lost 9 bases at V and 0 bases at J; junction bases unmatched: 3. The CDR3 region has the DNA TGTGCCAGGATACAGGGGGCCTCCTACGAGCAGTACTTC. This sequence encodes CARIQGASYEQYF.

This clonotype was detected many times. The gene calls are TRBV7-2 and TRBJ1-6, with 10 bases that match TRBD1. Germline CDR1 is SGHTA and CDR2 is FQGNSA. The length of the CDR3 is 15 residues. The V segment lost 7 bases and the J segment 7 bases; nucleotides outside the gene matches: 7. The CDR3 region is CASNLPGQGNSPLHF. CDR3 DNA sequence: TGTGCCAGCAACCTACCGGGACAGGGGAATTCACCCCTCCACTTT. Full variable domain (missing parts from reference TRBV7-2 and TRBJ1-6): GAGVSQSPSNKVTEKGKDVELRCDPISGHTALYWYRQSLGQGLEFLIYFQGNSAPDKSGLPSDRFSAERTGGSVSTLTIQRTQQEDSAVYLCASNLPGQGNSPLHFGNGTRLTVT.

This clonotype has more than one count but fewer than ten. The chain combines TRBV12-3 or TRBV12-4 with TRBJ2-3; D unresolved. The CDR3 covers 14 residues. The germline V and J ends were trimmed by 2 bases and 3 bases, with 9 bases remaining between them. CDR3 residues: CASSLRSSTDTQYF. In DNA form, the CDR3 reads TGTGCCAGCAGTTTAAGAAGCTCTACAGATACGCAGTATTTT.

This clonotype was seen only a few times. The chain carries TRBV12-3 or TRBV12-4 and TRBJ2-2, with 10 bases aligning to TRBD1. The CDR3 extends over 15 amino acids. V trimming: 7 bases; J trimming: 5 bases; junction bases outside the gene matches: 7. In DNA form, the CDR3 reads TGTGCCAGCACCCCGGGACAGGGGAGAACCGGGGAGCTGTTTTTT. Translated, it gives CASTPGQGRTGELFF.

V usage is TRBV29-1 and J usage is TRBJ2-7; unclear D gene. Looked up from germline, CDR1 is SQVTM and CDR2 is ANQGSEA. There are 13 residues in the CDR3. The V and J ends lost 2 bases and 1 base respectively, with 9 bases between them. In DNA form, the CDR3 reads TGCAGCGTTGAAAGCGTCACTTCCTACGAGCAGTACTTC. Protein product: CSVESVTSYEQYF.

The chain carries TRBV11-2 and TRBJ2-5; 7 positions agree with TRBD1. The J segment lost 2 bases and the V segment lost 2 bases, leaving 2 bases of the junction unmatched. This CDR3 is 14 amino acids long. CDR1 is SGHAT and CDR2 is FQNNGV in the germline V gene. The DNA of the CDR3 is TGTGCCAGCAGCTTACCGGACAGGCAAGAGACCCAGTACTTC. This encodes CASSLPDRQETQYF. The whole variable domain, filled in from reference TRBV11-2 and TRBJ2-5, reads EAGVAQSPRYKIIEKRQSVAFWCNPISGHATLYWYQQILGQGPKLLIQFQNNGVVDDSQLPKDRFSAERLKGVDSTLKIQPAKLEDSAVYLCASSLPDRQETQYFGPGTRLLVL.

The chain couples TRBV6-1 to TRBJ2-7; 8 bases map to TRBD1. With V trimmed by 8 bases and J by 5 bases, 14 bases remained unmatched. Germline V gives CDR1 MNHNS, CDR2 SASEGT. This CDR3 contains 15 residues. The CDR3 DNA sequence: TGTGCCAGCGGAACTACCGGGACAGGTACCCACGAGCAGTACTTC. Amino acids: CASGTTGTGTHEQYF.

This clonotype was detected only a few times. V gene TRBV5-6 combines with J gene TRBJ1-1; D remains unclear. The CDR3 runs to 14 residues. V lost 2 bases, J lost 4 bases, and 12 bases lay in between. CDR1 is SGHDT, CDR2 YYEEEE, per germline. The DNA for the CDR3 is TGTGCCAGCAGCTTAATTTGGGAGGGCACTGAAGCTTTCTTT. The encoded protein is CASSLIWEGTEAFF.

This clonotype was detected only a few times. The chain combines TRBV7-9 with TRBJ2-5; D is possibly TRBD1 (5 bases). V was shortened by 2 bases and J by 5 bases, with 15 bases between the two germline ends. The CDR3 is made up of 15 amino acids. Per the germline V gene, CDR1 is SEHNR and CDR2 is FQNEAQ (reference sequence). The CDR3 reads CASSLLQGAEETQYF. For the CDR3, the DNA is TGTGCCAGCAGCTTATTGCAAGGGGCCGAGGAGACCCAGTACTTC.

The genes are TRBV27 and TRBJ2-2; D perhaps matches TRBD2 (6 bases). The germline CDR1 and CDR2 sequences are MNHEY and SMNVEV (reference sequence). There are 16 residues in the CDR3. V gave up 4 bases and J gave up 1 base, with 13 bases separating them. DNA for the CDR3: TGTGCCAGCAGTTCCAGGAGTAGCGGGAACACCGGGGAGCTGTTTTTT. Translating gives CASSSRSSGNTGELFF.

This clonotype has just a few counts. This chain uses TRBV5-6 with TRBJ2-7; D is unresolved. Germline CDR1 is SGHDT and CDR2 is YYEEEE. Trimming left V 0 bases short and J 2 bases short, with 9 bases between. The CDR3 is 14 residues long. Written as DNA, the CDR3 is TGTGCCAGCAGCTTGGGGCTTAAACCCTACGAGCAGTACTTC. Its translation: CASSLGLKPYEQYF. The full variable domain, its missing parts supplied by reference TRBV5-6 and TRBJ2-7, is DAGVTQSPTHLIKTRGQQVTLRCSPKSGHDTVSWYQQALGQGPQFIFQYYEEEERQRGNFPDRFSGHQFPNYSSELNVNALLLGDSALYLCASSLGLKPYEQYFGPGTRLTVT.

The V and J genes are TRBV15 and TRBJ2-2; TRBD1 might be the D (6 bases). This CDR3 has 15 amino acids. Germline CDR1 is LNHNV and CDR2 is YYDKDF (reference sequence). The V gene lost 3 bases and the J gene lost 7 bases, with 15 bases spanning the gap. The CDR3 DNA sequence: TGTGCCACCAGCAGGTTTACTACAGGGAACGGGGAGCTGTTTTTT. Protein product: CATSRFTTGNGELFF. The full variable domain, completed using reference TRBV15 and TRBJ2-2, is DAMVIQNPRYQVTQFGKPVTLSCSQTLNHNVMYWYQQKSSQAPKLLFHYYDKDFNNEADTPDNFQSRRPNTSFCFLDIRSPGLGDTAMYLCATSRFTTGNGELFFGEGSRLTVL.

This chain uses TRBV5-1 with TRBJ2-1; the match to TRBD2 covers 12 bases. The ends lost 1 base at V and 6 bases at J; junction bases unmatched: 2. Germline CDR1 reads SGHRS; CDR2 reads YFSETQ. The CDR3 is 15 amino acids. In DNA form, the CDR3 reads TGCGCCAGCAGCTTGACTAGCGGGGGGATCAATGAGCAGTTCTTC. Amino acid sequence: CASSLTSGGINEQFF.

J is TRBJ1-1 and V is TRBV16; 9 bases line up with TRBD1. Looked up from germline, CDR1 is KGHSY and CDR2 is FQNENV. This CDR3 comprises 15 residues. Trimming removed 1 base from V and 11 bases from J; junction bases left unmatched: 11. The CDR3 DNA reads TGTGCCAGCAGCCAATTTGGACAGGGGCCCCCTGGGGCTTTCTTT. This translates into CASSQFGQGPPGAFF. Looking up the rest from reference TRBV16 and TRBJ1-1 gives the full variable domain: GEEVAQTPKHLVRGEGQKAKLYCAPIKGHSYVFWYQQVLKNEFKFLISFQNENVFDETGMPKERFSAKCLPNSPCSLEIQATKLEDSAVYFCASSQFGQGPPGAFFGQGTRLTVV.

This chain joins TRBV12-3 or TRBV12-4 and TRBJ2-1; D is possibly TRBD1 or TRBD2 (5 bases each). V gave up 10 bases and J gave up 8 bases, with 30 bases separating them. CDR3 size: 17 residues. The CDR3 coding sequence is TGTGCCACCATCGAATGGGGGACCACAACCACAGGCCATGAGCAGTTCTTC. Translated: CATIEWGTTTTGHEQFF.

The J gene is TRBJ2-6, the V gene TRBV10-3; 7 bases fit TRBD1. The CDR3 spans 16 residues. Germline CDR1 is ENHRY and CDR2 is SYGVKD. Losses at the gene ends were 8 bases for V and 0 bases for J; bases not matched to a gene: 7. The CDR3 reads CAIGTGAVSGANVLTF. CDR3 in DNA: TGTGCCATCGGTACAGGGGCCGTCTCTGGGGCCAACGTCCTGACTTTC.

This clonotype was seen more than once but under ten times. The V call is TRBV20-1, the J call TRBJ2-1, with D possibly called TRBD1 or TRBD2 (5 bases each). There are 17 residues in the CDR3. Germline-derived CDR1 and CDR2 are DFQATT and SNEGSKA (reference sequence). Trimming cost V 0 bases and J 2 bases, with 17 bases left between them. This CDR3 is CSARDFYRGRTYNEQFF. The CDR3 DNA reads as TGCAGTGCTAGAGATTTTTACCGGGGCCGGACCTACAATGAGCAGTTCTTC.

This clonotype appeared a few times. This sequence joins TRBV29-1 and TRBJ1-2; D is possibly TRBD1 (6 bases). CDR3 length: 14 residues. The V gene's germline CDR1 is SQVTM and CDR2 ANQGSEA. Between the trimmed V and J ends, which lost 0 bases and 4 bases, there was a span of 12 bases. The DNA of the CDR3 is TGCAGCGTTGAAGATCCGGGACATGGCTATGGCTACACCTTC. Amino acid sequence: CSVEDPGHGYGYTF.